Each of the 21 T cell receptor beta chains below was sequenced from the same sample in a study of T cells after yellow fever vaccination. TCRdb re-called the 5' RACE reads with MiXCR, one entry per CDR3 protein. The sample holds some 300,000 distinct CDR3 sequences, over 8.5% seen once. The input for sequencing was CD4+ T cells sorted from PBMCs, taken 45 days after the yellow fever booster vaccination. These receptors all come from a man between 18 and 35 years old who received the YFV17D yellow fever vaccine.

The chain carries TRBV5-1 and TRBJ2-3; 8 nucleotides line up with TRBD2. V was clipped by 3 bases and J by 2 bases; unmatched bases: 5. This CDR3 contains 15 residues. Germline CDR1 is SGHRS and CDR2 is YFSETQ. CDR3 region: CASSSGGGYTDTQYF. The CDR3 region has the DNA TGCGCCAGCAGCTCGGGCGGGGGGTACACAGATACGCAGTATTTT.

The V gene is TRBV12-3 or TRBV12-4, the J gene TRBJ2-3, with TRBD1 identical over 10 bases. CDR3 length: 16 residues. V was pared by 5 bases and J by 2 bases, with 7 bases of the junction left unmatched. The CDR3 DNA reads TGTGCCAGCAGTCCTTCGGGGACAGGGGTCACAGATACGCAGTATTTT. It translates to CASSPSGTGVTDTQYF.

This clonotype came up a few times. The chain recombines TRBV12-3 or TRBV12-4 with TRBJ1-1, with D possibly matching TRBD1 (5 bases). The length of the CDR3 is 14 residues. Between the trimmed V and J ends, which lost 3 bases and 5 bases, there was a span of 13 bases. The CDR3 sequence: CASSFAGGETEAFF. Written as DNA, the CDR3 is TGTGCCAGCAGTTTCGCGGGGGGGGAGACTGAAGCTTTCTTT.

This clonotype has ten or more counts. The V call is TRBV19, the J call TRBJ1-5; 9 bases agree with TRBD1. The CDR3 loop spans 16 amino acids. CDR1 and CDR2 (germline): LNHDA, SQIVND (reference sequence). Trimming cost V 5 bases and J 2 bases; bases outside gene matches: 7. The CDR3 DNA follows: TGTGCCAGTAGTCCGGACAGGGGTATCGGCAATCAGCCCCAGCATTTT. Translating it yields CASSPDRGIGNQPQHF.

This clonotype occurred a few times. The V gene is TRBV20-1, the J gene TRBJ1-3; D gene uncertain. The CDR3 totals 15 residues. Germline V gene data show CDR1 as DFQATT and CDR2 as SNEGSKA (reference sequence). The ends were cut back, 0 bases at V and 0 bases at J, with 9 bases in the middle. The CDR3 loop reads CSARDRRDSGNTIYF. The DNA of the CDR3 is TGCAGTGCTAGAGATAGGAGGGACTCTGGAAACACCATATATTTT.

The rearrangement uses TRBV10-3 and TRBJ2-5; TRBD2 aligns across 10 bases. The length of the CDR3 is 16 residues. CDR1 ENHRY and CDR2 SYGVKD come from the germline V gene. With V trimmed by 3 bases and J by 5 bases, 9 bases remained unmatched. This CDR3 is CAISDTLAGEDETQYF. The CDR3, as DNA: TGTGCCATCAGTGATACCCTAGCGGGGGAGGATGAGACCCAGTACTTC.

A few counts support this clonotype. This sequence joins TRBV20-1 and TRBJ1-1, with a tentative D call TRBD1 (5 bases). V shed 0 bases and J shed 6 bases, with 17 bases lying between them. The CDR3 has 15 residues. Per the germline V gene, CDR1 is DFQATT and CDR2 is SNEGSKA (reference sequence). The CDR3 loop is CSARDRSRGTPEAFF. The DNA of the CDR3 is TGCAGTGCTAGAGATAGATCCCGTGGGACCCCTGAAGCTTTCTTT.

The CDR3 sequence is CASSPPGTGESGNTIYF. The CDR3 region has the DNA TGTGCCAGCAGCCCCCCAGGGACAGGGGAATCTGGAAACACCATATATTTT. V gene TRBV3-1 combines with J gene TRBJ1-3; TRBD1 matches 10 bases. The CDR3 has 17 residues. V lost 4 bases, J lost 1 base, and 7 bases stayed unmatched. CDR1 LGHDT and CDR2 YNNKEL come from the germline V gene (reference sequence).

In this sample, this clonotype turned up many times. The chain has TRBV29-1 and TRBJ1-1, with 8 positions matching TRBD1. In germline, CDR1 is SQVTM, CDR2 ANQGSEA. The trim removed 8 bases at V and 6 bases at J, leaving 17 bases unmatched. The CDR3 spans 15 residues. The CDR3 loop is CSTSSVTGAMAEAFF. The CDR3 DNA sequence: TGCAGCACCTCCAGCGTGACAGGGGCGATGGCTGAAGCTTTCTTT.

This clonotype showed up just a few times. The rearrangement joins TRBV28 to TRBJ2-2; the D gene could be TRBD1 or TRBD2 (5 bases each). The germline gives CDR1 MDHEN, CDR2 SYDVKM. The CDR3 loop spans 13 amino acids. The ends were cut back, 4 bases at V and 6 bases at J, with 9 bases in the middle. CDR3 loop: CASSSRDPGELFF. The CDR3 DNA follows: TGTGCCAGCAGTTCCAGGGACCCCGGGGAGCTGTTTTTT.

This clonotype was counted a few times. This chain links TRBV5-6 with TRBJ2-5; maybe TRBD1 (6 bases). The V end was cut by 4 bases, the J end by 1 base, with 11 bases between. CDR1 SGHDT and CDR2 YYEEEE come from the germline V gene. The CDR3 contains 14 residues. The CDR3 DNA reads as TGTGCCAGCAGCGCCTACAGGGCCCAAGAGACCCAGTACTTC. Translated, it gives CASSAYRAQETQYF.

The genes are TRBV20-1 and TRBJ2-1, with 15 bases that match TRBD2. Losses at the gene ends were 1 base for V and 4 bases for J; bases not matched to a gene: 2. Germline values: CDR1 DFQATT, CDR2 SNEGSKA (reference sequence). This CDR3 spans 16 amino acids. The CDR3 protein is CSARGTSGGAYNEQFF. The CDR3 region has the DNA TGCAGTGCTAGAGGGACTAGCGGGGGGGCTTACAATGAGCAGTTCTTC.

The rearrangement uses TRBV7-9 and TRBJ1-5, with 8 bases that match TRBD1. From germline, CDR1 is SEHNR and CDR2 FQNEAQ (reference sequence). After removal of 4 bases from V and 6 bases from J, the junction contained 5 bases not matched to a gene. The CDR3 runs to 14 residues. In DNA, the CDR3 is TGTGCCAGCAGCTCACAGGGGGAGGGTCAGCCCCAGCATTTT. Its protein product is CASSSQGEGQPQHF.

In its sample, this clonotype was seen a few times. This sequence joins TRBV29-1 and TRBJ1-4, with 8 bases aligning to TRBD1. J was trimmed by 3 bases and V by 6 bases; bases with no gene match: 3. Germline CDR1 and CDR2: SQVTM and ANQGSEA. The CDR3 sequence is 13 residues long. In nucleotides, the CDR3 is TGCAGCGTGATACAGGGGGCTAATGAAAAACTGTTTTTT. It encodes CSVIQGANEKLFF.

In this sample, this clonotype turned up many times. V is TRBV5-1 and J is TRBJ2-3; 7 positions agree with TRBD1. Looked up from germline, CDR1 is SGHRS and CDR2 is YFSETQ. CDR3 size: 17 residues. Losses at the gene ends were 4 bases for V and 2 bases for J; bases not matched to a gene: 13. CDR3 protein: CASSNRIRTGPTDTQYF. CDR3 coding DNA: TGCGCCAGCAGCAACCGAATAAGGACAGGCCCCACAGATACGCAGTATTTT.

This clonotype was counted a few times. The chain links TRBV18 to TRBJ2-1; D assignment may be TRBD1 or TRBD2 (5 bases each). Germline values: CDR1 KGHSH, CDR2 LQKENI. With 0 bases removed from V and 3 bases from J, the gap between germline ends came to 9 bases. CDR3 length equals 15 residues. The CDR3 DNA is TGTGCCAGCTCACCACCTCGGGGCCACTACAATGAGCAGTTCTTC. It is translated as CASSPPRGHYNEQFF.

This clonotype was counted only a few times. The chain combines TRBV5-1 with TRBJ2-7; the D call may be TRBD1 or TRBD2 (5 bases each). V was trimmed by 5 bases and J by 6 bases, leaving 18 bases between them. CDR3 length: 14 amino acids. Germline loops: CDR1 SGHRS, CDR2 YFSETQ. The CDR3 sequence is CASSAAPGSPEQYV. The CDR3 DNA sequence: TGCGCCAGCAGTGCAGCACCAGGGAGTCCCGAGCAGTACGTC.

This clonotype showed up just a few times. The chain has TRBV19 and TRBJ1-1; 10 bases map to TRBD1. This CDR3 comprises 17 residues. V lost 4 bases to trimming and J lost 0 bases; unmatched junction nucleotides: 8. Looked up from germline, CDR1 is LNHDA and CDR2 is SQIVND (reference sequence). The CDR3 sequence is CASSTRDRGRLNTEAFF. DNA of the CDR3: TGTGCCAGTAGTACCCGGGACAGGGGTCGGCTGAACACTGAAGCTTTCTTT.

There are a few counts of this clonotype. V and J are TRBV28 and TRBJ2-7; D is perhaps TRBD2 (5 bases). The CDR3 totals 12 residues. CDR1 and CDR2 from the germline V gene are MDHEN and SYDVKM. The germline V and J ends were trimmed by 6 bases and 6 bases, with 12 bases remaining between them. The CDR3 here is CASSYGLLEQYV. The CDR3 region has the DNA TGTGCCAGCAGCTACGGACTTCTCGAGCAGTACGTC.

This clonotype was picked up many times. CDR3 in amino acids: CASSHRRGYTGELFF. The CDR3 bases are TGCGCCAGCAGCCACCGACGGGGCTACACCGGGGAGCTGTTTTTT. V is TRBV5-1 and J is TRBJ2-2; tentatively, D is TRBD1 or TRBD2 (5 bases each). Germline assignment: CDR1 SGHRS and CDR2 YFSETQ. V was shortened by 4 bases and J by 3 bases, with 13 bases between the two germline ends. The CDR3 runs to 15 residues.

The V and J genes are TRBV4-3 and TRBJ1-4; 9 bases match TRBD1. CDR3 length: 15 residues. Germline V gene sequence: CDR1 LGHNA, CDR2 YSLEER. V was clipped by 2 bases and J by 8 bases; unmatched bases: 6. This CDR3 reads CASSQHRGPEEKLFF. In nucleotides, the CDR3 is TGCGCCAGCAGCCAACACAGGGGGCCTGAAGAAAAACTGTTTTTT.